The 15 T cell receptor beta chains below all came from one sample that was sequenced in a study of cytomegalovirus exposure and HLA in healthy donors. 60 Vbeta and 13 Jbeta primers were used in PCR. Data came from immunoSEQ multiplex PCR; TCRdb stores just in-frame clones and leaves some out. This table lists around 200,000 clones. The sample comprised PBMCs. The source of these receptors is a woman aged 18 to 35 in good health and CMV-seropositive.

The chain is built from TRBV6-1 and TRBJ2-1; D might be TRBD1 (6 bases). V lost 4 bases to trimming and J lost 3 bases, with 10 bases between them. CDR3 length: 14 amino acids. CDR1 and CDR2 (germline): MNHNS, SASEGT. The CDR3 DNA sequence: TGTGCCAGCAGTGCTGGGGGCATCTACAATGAGCAGTTCTTC. Its protein product is CASSAGGIYNEQFF.

J is TRBJ2-7 and V is TRBV7-2, with TRBD2 matching 11 bases. This CDR3 has 14 residues. Unmatched junction bases numbered 2, after V lost 5 bases and J lost 2 bases. Germline V gives CDR1 SGHTA, CDR2 FQGNSA. In DNA form, the CDR3 reads TGTGCCAGCAGCATACTAGCGGGAGCCTACGAGCAGTACTTC. This encodes CASSILAGAYEQYF.

The rearrangement uses TRBV7-6 and TRBJ2-1; the match to TRBD2 covers 7 bases. This CDR3 contains 19 residues. Germline V gives CDR1 SGHVS, CDR2 FNYEAQ. V was pared by 1 base and J by 0 bases, with 12 bases of the junction left unmatched. The CDR3, as DNA: TGTGCCAGCAGCTTAGAGGCTAGCGGATGGGCGGCCTCCTACAATGAGCAGTTCTTC. It is translated as CASSLEASGWAASYNEQFF.

The chain carries TRBV29-1 and TRBJ1-2; D possibly corresponds to TRBD1 (5 bases). This CDR3 region has 12 residues. The germline V gene encodes CDR1 SQVTM and CDR2 ANQGSEA. Trimming shortened V by 5 bases and J by 4 bases, and 11 bases separated the two germline ends. The CDR3 here is CSVRAGLYGYTF. CDR3 nucleotide sequence: TGCAGCGTTCGGGCAGGGCTCTATGGCTACACCTTC.

J is TRBJ2-3 and V is TRBV29-1, with D possibly matching TRBD2 (6 bases). V lost 8 bases and J lost 4, with 13 bases in between. The germline CDR1 and CDR2 sequences are SQVTM and ANQGSEA. The CDR3 has 12 amino acids. CDR3 residues: CSTDPGADTQYF. CDR3 DNA: TGCAGCACCGACCCGGGGGCAGATACGCAGTATTTT.

CDR3 region: CASSPIGTEANYGYTF. The DNA of the CDR3 is TGTGCCAGCTCACCAATAGGGACAGAAGCTAACTATGGCTACACCTTC. This chain links TRBV18 with TRBJ1-2; TRBD1 matches at 7 bases. Germline-derived CDR1 and CDR2 are KGHSH and LQKENI. V lost 2 bases to trimming and J lost 0 bases; unmatched junction nucleotides: 6. The length of the CDR3 is 16 residues.

V usage is TRBV7-7 and J usage is TRBJ2-1; TRBD2 matches at 15 bases. CDR1 and CDR2 (germline): SSHAT, FNYEAQ (reference sequence). V was pared by 4 bases and J by 4 bases, with 5 bases of the junction left unmatched. CDR3 length: 17 residues. CDR3 DNA: TGTGCCAGCAGCTCGGGACTAGCGGGAGGCCATTACAATGAGCAGTTCTTC. Translated, it gives CASSSGLAGGHYNEQFF. Variable domain in full (rest from reference TRBV7-7 and TRBJ2-1): GAGVSQSPRYKVTKRGQDVTLRCDPISSHATLYWYQQALGQGPEFLTYFNYEAQPDKSGLPSDRFSAERPEGSISTLTIQRTEQRDSAMYRCASSSGLAGGHYNEQFFGPGTRLTVL.

The chain couples TRBV4-1 to TRBJ2-2; no clear D. Germline V gene lookup returns CDR1 MGHRA and CDR2 YSYEKL. The CDR3 covers 16 residues. Trimming took 2 bases from V and 6 from J, leaving 16 bases between them. The CDR3: CASSQLPPGVAGELFF. The CDR3 DNA reads as TGCGCCAGCAGCCAACTCCCTCCTGGAGTTGCCGGGGAGCTGTTTTTT.

The rearrangement links TRBV30 to TRBJ1-2, with a tentative D call TRBD1 (6 bases). The germline CDR1 and CDR2 sequences are GTSNPN and SVGIG (reference sequence). Trimming left V 5 bases short and J 0 bases short, with 13 bases between. The CDR3 consists of 14 residues. CDR3: CAWERDTANYGYTF. The CDR3 nucleotides read TGTGCCTGGGAGAGGGACACAGCTAACTATGGCTACACCTTC.

V gene TRBV6-4 combines with J gene TRBJ2-3; TRBD2 matches 7 bases. CDR3 length: 15 amino acids. Germline V gene lookup returns CDR1 MRHNA and CDR2 SNTAGT. The junction had 5 bases not matched to a gene; V was cut back by 4 bases and J by 1 base. The CDR3 nucleotides read TGTGCCAGCAGTGGCGGGGGATCCGGCACAGATACGCAGTATTTT. Its translation is CASSGGGSGTDTQYF.

The gene calls are TRBV6-5 and TRBJ1-5; 11 bases agree with TRBD1. The trim removed 6 bases at V and 2 bases at J, leaving 3 bases unmatched. The CDR3 is 15 residues long. CDR1 is MNHEY and CDR2 is SVGAGI in the germline V gene. The CDR3 DNA reads as TGTGCCAGCAGATCGGGACAGGGGGGCAATCAGCCCCAGCATTTT. Protein product: CASRSGQGGNQPQHF.

The chain recombines TRBV6-4 with TRBJ1-5; D gene unclear. V lost 0 bases and J 1 base, leaving 4 bases between the germline ends. CDR3 length: 14 residues. The germline gives CDR1 MRHNA, CDR2 SNTAGT. The CDR3 DNA follows: TGTGCCAGCAGTGACTCTAGCAGCAATCAGCCCCAGCATTTT. It codes for CASSDSSSNQPQHF.

This chain uses TRBV19 with TRBJ2-1, with 7 bases identical to TRBD2. Germline V gene data show CDR1 as LNHDA and CDR2 as SQIVND (reference sequence). The length of the CDR3 is 16 residues. V lost 2 bases to trimming and J lost 2 bases; unmatched junction nucleotides: 6. The CDR3 region has the DNA TGTGCCAGTAGTATACAGGGAGGGCTAACCTACAATGAGCAGTTCTTC. Protein product: CASSIQGGLTYNEQFF.

The chain uses TRBV19 and TRBJ2-7; tentative D call: TRBD2 (6 bases). The germline V gene encodes CDR1 LNHDA and CDR2 SQIVND (reference sequence). Between the trimmed V and J ends, which lost 3 bases and 0 bases, there was a span of 15 bases. The CDR3 totals 16 residues. Here the CDR3 DNA reads TGTGCCAGTAGTATCTCAGGGACTTTAGCCTCCTACGAGCAGTACTTC. Amino acids: CASSISGTLASYEQYF.

The chain couples TRBV4-1 to TRBJ2-2; 10 nucleotides agree with TRBD2. Germline CDR1 and CDR2: MGHRA and YSYEKL. V shed 1 base, J shed 6 bases, and the junction held 8 bases outside the gene matches. This CDR3 is 17 amino acids long. CDR3 coding DNA: TGCGCCAGCAGCCAAGGTTTAAGCGGGAGGGCGCCCGGGGAGCTGTTTTTT. Translation: CASSQGLSGRAPGELFF.